One and the same sample provided the 30 T cell receptor beta chains below, sequenced in a study of metastatic and nonmetastatic thyroid tumors. TCRdb re-called the PCR reads via MiXCR. This table has about 4,000 clones, around 35% appearing once. Before thyroid surgery, none of the patients had received any treatment. Material for sequencing was adjacent normal tissue. These receptors all stem from a female donor with papillary thyroid cancer or a benign thyroid nodule (not recorded which). Some clones in this sample may be carry-over from other donors' samples.

The J gene is TRBJ2-3, the V gene TRBV20-1, with no clear D. CDR1 is DFQATT, CDR2 SNEGSKA, per germline (reference sequence). V lost 6 bases and J 1 base, leaving 14 bases between the germline ends. The CDR3 length is 14 residues. CDR3 in amino acids: CSAELGVRTDTQYF. The CDR3 DNA follows: TGCAGTGCGGAACTTGGGGTACGCACAGATACGCAGTATTTT.

This clone occurred once. The chain carries TRBV7-8 and TRBJ2-7; the D gene is possibly TRBD2 (6 bases). V was trimmed by 5 bases and J by 3 bases, leaving 11 bases between them. Germline values: CDR1 SGHVS, CDR2 FQNEAQ. The CDR3 covers 13 residues. The CDR3 DNA sequence: TGTGCCAGCAGCCTGGGACTCAGCTACGAGCAGTACTTC. This translates into CASSLGLSYEQYF.

In this sample, this clone turned up many times. The CDR3 DNA sequence: TGCAGTGCTAGTGTCAGGGCCCCCCACACTGAAGCTTTCTTT. As protein: CSASVRAPHTEAFF. The genes are TRBV20-1 and TRBJ1-1, with D possibly matching TRBD1 (5 bases). Germline CDR1 and CDR2: DFQATT and SNEGSKA (reference sequence). The length of the CDR3 is 14 residues. Trimming removed 3 bases at V and 3 bases at J, with 14 bases between.

This clone has a count of ten or more. The sample contains more than one DNA sequence encoding this CDR3. This rearrangement joins TRBV6-1 to TRBJ1-6, with D perhaps matching TRBD1 (6 bases). CDR3 length equals 17 residues. Trimming removed 5 bases at V and 0 bases at J, with 14 bases between. Germline CDR1 MNHNS, CDR2 SASEGT. The CDR3 here is CASSFRQESSYNSPLHF. The CDR3, as DNA: TGTGCCAGCAGTTTCCGACAGGAGAGCTCCTATAATTCACCCCTCCACTTT.

The genes are TRBV20-1 and TRBJ1-5; TRBD1 aligns across 10 bases. V dropped 5 bases and J dropped 4; count of bases not matched to a gene: 11. CDR3 size: 16 residues. Germline V gene lookup returns CDR1 DFQATT and CDR2 SNEGSKA (reference sequence). CDR3 in amino acids: CSAPGPGTGVNQPQHF. The CDR3 coding sequence is TGCAGTGCTCCTGGTCCCGGGACAGGGGTTAATCAGCCCCAGCATTTT.

The chain is built from TRBV6-2 or TRBV6-3 and TRBJ2-3; 7 nucleotides match TRBD1. Germline trimming cut 0 bases from V and 1 base from J; bases unmatched to any gene: 13. CDR3 length: 19 residues. The V gene's germline CDR1 is MNHEY and CDR2 SVGEGT. The CDR3 DNA reads as TGTGCCAGCAGTTACTCCCCGTCCTCGGGACAGAGTCGCACAGATACGCAGTATTTT. It is translated as CASSYSPSSGQSRTDTQYF.

This clone showed up just a few times. The chain couples TRBV6-2 or TRBV6-3 to TRBJ1-2, with D uncertain. CDR1 and CDR2 (germline): MNHEY, SVGEGT. Trimming pared 6 bases from V and 4 bases from J, leaving 12 bases between. The CDR3 length is 13 residues. CDR3 nucleotide sequence: TGTGCCAGCAGAACCAGGACGGCCTATGGCTACACCTTC. Encoded protein: CASRTRTAYGYTF.

The V call is TRBV19, the J call TRBJ1-5, with D possibly being TRBD1 (5 bases). CDR1 is LNHDA, CDR2 SQIVND, per germline (reference sequence). V lost 2 bases and J 1 base, leaving 9 bases between the germline ends. The CDR3 has 15 amino acids. The CDR3 DNA sequence: TGTGCCAGTAGTATAAGGGACGCCAGCAATCAGCCCCAGCATTTT. Translation gives CASSIRDASNQPQHF.

The chain is built from TRBV11-2 and TRBJ2-7; TRBD2 is a possible D gene (6 bases). The germline V gene has CDR1 SGHAT and CDR2 FQNNGV. The CDR3 is made up of 13 amino acids. V was clipped by 5 bases and J by 7 bases, with 15 bases between them. The CDR3 nucleotides are TGTGCCAGCAGCCGCGGGGATTTTGGAGAGCAGTACTTC. Protein sequence: CASSRGDFGEQYF. Together with reference TRBV11-2 and TRBJ2-7, the CDR3 gives the full variable domain: EAGVAQSPRYKIIEKRQSVAFWCNPISGHATLYWYQQILGQGPKLLIQFQNNGVVDDSQLPKDRFSAERLKGVDSTLKIQPAKLEDSAVYLCASSRGDFGEQYFGPGTRLTVT.

The chain employs TRBV6-2 or TRBV6-3 and TRBJ2-7; weak D call: TRBD1 (5 bases). The ends were cut back, 1 base at V and 0 bases at J, with 10 bases in the middle. Germline V lookup: CDR1 MNHEY, CDR2 SVGEGT. This CDR3 contains 15 residues. The CDR3 here is CASSYLGPNSYEQYF. The CDR3 nucleotides are TGTGCCAGCAGTTACTTGGGGCCAAACTCCTACGAGCAGTACTTC.

This clone turned up a few times. The rearrangement joins TRBV2 to TRBJ2-7; TRBD1 or TRBD2 may be the D gene (5 bases each). Germline V CDR1 and CDR2: SNHLY, FYNNEI. V dropped 5 bases and J dropped 0 bases, with 11 bases sitting between them. The CDR3 loop spans 14 amino acids. CDR3 region: CASSRDRSSYEQYF. CDR3 in DNA: TGTGCCAGCAGTCGGGACCGGAGCTCCTACGAGCAGTACTTC.

The chain employs TRBV20-1 and TRBJ1-2; D is perhaps TRBD1 (5 bases). The CDR3 contains 14 residues. Germline V CDR1 and CDR2: DFQATT, SNEGSKA (reference sequence). Trimming took 6 bases from V and 6 from J, leaving 20 bases between them. This chain's CDR3 is CSANHRGIFDGYTF. Written as DNA, the CDR3 is TGCAGTGCCAACCACCGGGGGATCTTTGATGGCTACACCTTC.

Judged by abundance, this clone is medium-sized (0.01 to 0.1%). This chain links TRBV9 with TRBJ2-5; D is ambiguous. The CDR3 is 14 residues long. Trimming left V 0 bases short and J 1 base short, with 7 bases between. CDR1 is SGDLS, CDR2 YYNGEE, per germline. This chain's CDR3 is CASSVEPSQETQYF. In DNA form, the CDR3 reads TGTGCCAGCAGCGTAGAACCCTCCCAAGAGACCCAGTACTTC. The full variable domain, with the rest looked up from reference TRBV9 and TRBJ2-5, is DSGVTQTPKHLITATGQRVTLRCSPRSGDLSVYWYQQSLDQGLQFLIQYYNGEERAKGNILERFSAQQFPDLHSELNLSSLELGDSALYFCASSVEPSQETQYFGPGTRLLVL.

The CDR3 nucleotides are TGTGCCAGCACATGGGCAGACTCCACCGACTATGGCTACACCTTC. Protein sequence: CASTWADSTDYGYTF. The chain uses TRBV6-1 and TRBJ1-2; D gene ambiguous. V lost 7 bases and J 3 bases, leaving 18 bases between the germline ends. The CDR3 is 15 amino acids. Germline CDR1 is MNHNS and CDR2 is SASEGT.

The chain is built from TRBV4-2 and TRBJ2-1; D unresolved. V was trimmed by 4 bases and J by 7 bases, leaving 5 bases between them. Per germline, CDR1 LGHNA and CDR2 YNFKEQ. This CDR3 comprises 11 residues. CDR3 amino acids: CASSRSNEQFF. In DNA form, the CDR3 reads TGTGCCAGCAGCCGAAGTAATGAGCAGTTCTTC.

Of note for this clone: One junction end does not reproduce the germline sequence, and a read error may be involved. The J gene is TRBJ2-7, the V gene TRBV20-1, with a tentative D call TRBD1 (5 bases). Per the germline V gene, CDR1 is DFQATT and CDR2 is SNEGSKA (reference sequence). CDR3 length: 12 amino acids. In DNA form, the CDR3 reads TGCAGTGCCGCGCAGGGTGGTGTAGAGCATTACTTC. Protein: CSAAQGGVEHYF.

The chain has TRBV6-2 or TRBV6-3 and TRBJ2-7, with D perhaps being TRBD1 or TRBD2 (6 bases each). Trimming removed 5 bases at V and 2 bases at J, with 16 bases between. There are 15 residues in the CDR3. The germline V gene has CDR1 MNHEY and CDR2 SVGEGT. DNA for the CDR3: TGTGCCAGCAGTATCTCGGGGGCCCTAACCTACGAGCAGTACTTC. This encodes CASSISGALTYEQYF.

This chain links TRBV20-1 with TRBJ2-5, with D unresolved. The CDR3 loop spans 14 amino acids. V lost 3 bases and J lost 4, with 15 bases in between. Looked up from germline, CDR1 is DFQATT and CDR2 is SNEGSKA (reference sequence). CDR3 DNA: TGCAGTGCTAGCAACTGGGGATTCGGAGAGACCCAGTACTTC. Its translation is CSASNWGFGETQYF.

In its sample, this clone is large. The chain is built from TRBV30 and TRBJ2-1, with 7 bases lining up with TRBD1. The CDR3 is 14 residues long. Germline CDR1 is GTSNPN and CDR2 is SVGIG (reference sequence). J was trimmed by 10 bases and V by 3 bases; bases with no gene match: 12. The CDR3 is CAWRTGTDLREQFF. CDR3 nucleotides: TGTGCCTGGAGGACTGGGACAGACCTTCGAGAGCAGTTCTTC.

The rearrangement joins TRBV5-1 to TRBJ2-2; D gene unclear. Germline loops: CDR1 SGHRS, CDR2 YFSETQ. This CDR3 is 16 amino acids long. The V gene lost 1 base and the J gene lost 2 bases, with 12 bases spanning the gap. The CDR3 nucleotides are TGCGCCAGCAGCTTGCGATCTAGACCTAACACCGGGGAGCTGTTTTTT. Its translation is CASSLRSRPNTGELFF. The full variable domain, completed using reference TRBV5-1 and TRBJ2-2, is KAGVTQTPRYLIKTRGQQVTLSCSPISGHRSVSWYQQTPGQGLQFLFEYFSETQRNKGNFPGRFSGRQFSNSRSEMNVSTLELGDSALYLCASSLRSRPNTGELFFGEGSRLTVL.

As regards this clone: One base away lies a much larger clone, so this may be a sequencing read error. The V and J genes are TRBV4-1 and TRBJ2-7; D is unclear. This CDR3 region has 12 residues. The V gene lost 0 bases and the J gene lost 3 bases, with 3 bases spanning the gap. Germline CDR1 is MGHRA and CDR2 is YSYEKL. CDR3 sequence reads: CASSQDDYEQYF. CDR3 DNA sequence: TGCGCCAGCAGCCAAGACGACTACGAGCAGTACTTC.

The J gene is TRBJ2-6, the V gene TRBV7-8; D ambiguous. This CDR3 contains 13 residues. Between the trimmed V and J ends, which lost 3 bases and 4 bases, there was a span of 4 bases. Germline loops: CDR1 SGHVS, CDR2 FQNEAQ. CDR3 sequence reads: CASSFGGANVLTF. The CDR3 bases are TGTGCCAGCAGCTTCGGGGGGGCCAACGTCCTGACTTTC.

The chain joins TRBV7-2 to TRBJ2-7; D not certain. The V end was cut by 1 base, the J end by 7 bases, with 8 bases between. Looked up from germline, CDR1 is SGHTA and CDR2 is FQGNSA. This CDR3 is built from 12 residues. CDR3 sequence reads: CASSLGTVEQYF. The CDR3 DNA reads TGTGCCAGCAGCTTAGGGACGGTAGAGCAGTACTTC.

This clone came up a few times. The chain uses TRBV15 and TRBJ2-5; D may be TRBD1 or TRBD2 (5 bases each). V lost 0 bases and J lost 0, with 14 bases in between. Looked up from germline, CDR1 is LNHNV and CDR2 is YYDKDF (reference sequence). The length of the CDR3 is 17 residues. CDR3 region: CATSREPGRTYQETQYF. As DNA, the CDR3 is TGTGCCACCAGCAGAGAGCCGGGACGGACGTACCAAGAGACCCAGTACTTC.

The chain joins TRBV3-1 to TRBJ1-4, with no clear D. Trimming pared 1 base from V and 10 bases from J, leaving 10 bases between. This CDR3 comprises 13 residues. Germline CDR1 is LGHDT and CDR2 is YNNKEL (reference sequence). Written as DNA, the CDR3 is TGTGCCAGCAGCCAAGCGAGAGGTGGAAAACTGTTTTTT. Amino acid sequence: CASSQARGGKLFF.

This chain joins TRBV20-1 and TRBJ2-7; 9 nucleotides agree with TRBD1. Trimming cost V 5 bases and J 4 bases; bases outside gene matches: 12. The CDR3 contains 15 residues. The V gene's germline CDR1 is DFQATT and CDR2 SNEGSKA (reference sequence). CDR3 coding DNA: TGCAGTGCTGAATCCCTTGACAGGGGGAAGTACGAGCAGTACTTC. As protein: CSAESLDRGKYEQYF.

This chain connects TRBV2 to TRBJ2-7, with TRBD1 matching 8 bases. Germline V CDR1 and CDR2: SNHLY, FYNNEI. The CDR3 is 15 residues long. The junction had 4 bases not matched to a gene; V was cut back by 1 base and J by 2 bases. The CDR3 loop reads CASSEEGQVTYEQYF. DNA of the CDR3: TGTGCCAGCAGTGAAGAGGGACAGGTTACCTACGAGCAGTACTTC.

In this sample, this clone turned up many times. The genes are TRBV12-3 or TRBV12-4 and TRBJ1-3; weak D call: TRBD1 (6 bases). The ends were cut back, 3 bases at V and 8 bases at J, with 14 bases in the middle. The CDR3 totals 14 residues. CDR3 DNA sequence: TGTGCCAGCAGTTTGGCGGGGGCCGCGCACACCATATATTTT. This encodes CASSLAGAAHTIYF.

The chain has TRBV28 and TRBJ2-7; a possible D gene is TRBD1 (5 bases). Trimming shortened V by 4 bases and J by 3 bases, and 19 bases separated the two germline ends. Germline V CDR1 and CDR2: MDHEN, SYDVKM. The CDR3 is 16 residues long. The CDR3 reads CASSSIGDRDYYEQYF. The DNA for the CDR3 is TGTGCCAGCAGTTCAATCGGCGACAGAGATTACTACGAGCAGTACTTC.

This clone was seen just once. The gene calls are TRBV4-2 and TRBJ2-7; D uncertain. CDR1 is LGHNA and CDR2 is YNFKEQ in the germline V gene. This CDR3 has 14 amino acids. The germline V and J ends were trimmed by 1 base and 4 bases, with 11 bases remaining between them. The CDR3 DNA reads TGTGCCAGCAGCCAAGGGGCCTCGGAGTACGAGCAGTACTTC. Amino acid sequence: CASSQGASEYEQYF.